These 24 T cell receptor beta chains share one sample of origin, sequenced in a study of T cell responses to AZD1222 COVID-19 vaccine. Some clones are missing from TCRdb's copy, which holds only in-frame ones; the method was immunoSEQ multiplex PCR. In the table there are 90,000 to 150,000 clones, more than 75% of which are singletons. The input for sequencing was peripheral blood, taken on day 0 of AZD1222 vaccination. These receptors originate from an adult in good health.

The J gene is TRBJ1-5, the V gene TRBV2; weak D call: TRBD1 (5 bases). Germline V gene lookup returns CDR1 SNHLY and CDR2 FYNNEI. The CDR3 contains 14 residues. V shed 7 bases and J shed 4 bases, with 14 bases lying between them. CDR3 in DNA: TGTGCCAGCACCTCCGTCCAGGGTAATCAGCCCCAGCATTTT. Residues: CASTSVQGNQPQHF.

This clone was detected a few times. The chain carries TRBV20-1 and TRBJ2-5, with 9 bases aligning to TRBD2. Germline CDR1 reads DFQATT; CDR2 reads SNEGSKA (reference sequence). This CDR3 comprises 11 residues. The CDR3 loop is CSRTSGETQYF. The CDR3 DNA sequence: TGCAGCCGTACTAGCGGGGAGACCCAGTACTTC.

The chain combines TRBV3-1 (or the pseudogene TRBV3-2) with TRBJ2-2, with 10 positions matching TRBD2. V lost 0 bases and J lost 7; bases outside the gene matches: 2. Per the germline V gene, CDR1 is LGHDT and CDR2 is YNNKEL (reference sequence). The length of the CDR3 is 15 residues. This CDR3 is CASSQDLAGVGELFF. CDR3 in DNA: TGTGCCAGCAGCCAAGACCTAGCGGGGGTCGGGGAGCTGTTTTTT.

J is TRBJ2-6 and V is TRBV7-2; 9 nucleotides agree with TRBD2. The CDR3 totals 19 residues. Germline trimming cut 1 base from V and 0 bases from J; bases unmatched to any gene: 7. CDR1 is SGHTA and CDR2 is FQGNSA in the germline V gene. In nucleotides, the CDR3 is TGTGCCAGCAGCTTAGTGCTAGCGGGAACCTACTCTGGGGCCAACGTCCTGACTTTC. This encodes CASSLVLAGTYSGANVLTF.

This rearrangement joins TRBV6-1 to TRBJ1-2; 10 bases agree with TRBD1. Germline CDR1 MNHNS, CDR2 SASEGT. Germline trimming cut 2 bases from V and 4 bases from J; bases unmatched to any gene: 4. The CDR3 is 15 amino acids. This CDR3 reads CASSETRTGGYGYTF. Here the CDR3 DNA reads TGTGCCAGCAGTGAAACCAGGACAGGGGGCTATGGCTACACCTTC.

This chain uses TRBV6-5 with TRBJ1-1; TRBD1 matches 7 bases. The germline V gene encodes CDR1 MNHEY and CDR2 SVGAGI. Unmatched junction bases numbered 8, after V lost 6 bases and J lost 1 base. The CDR3 contains 15 residues. The CDR3 spells CASRRSGTENTEAFF. The CDR3 nucleotides are TGTGCCAGCAGACGCTCCGGGACAGAGAACACTGAAGCTTTCTTT.

This clone appeared once. Distinct nucleotide sequences in the sample also encode this CDR3. The rearrangement links TRBV7-2 to TRBJ2-3; tentative D call: TRBD1 (5 bases). In germline, CDR1 is SGHTA, CDR2 FQGNSA. Trimming removed 5 bases at V and 4 bases at J, with 10 bases between. The CDR3 sequence is 13 residues long. CDR3 protein: CASSLGAADTQYF. The CDR3 DNA reads as TGTGCCAGCAGCCTAGGGGCAGCAGATACGCAGTATTTT. Together with reference TRBV7-2 and TRBJ2-3, the CDR3 gives the full variable domain: GAGVSQSPSNKVTEKGKDVELRCDPISGHTALYWYRQSLGQGLEFLIYFQGNSAPDKSGLPSDRFSAERTGGSVSTLTIQRTQQEDSAVYLCASSLGAADTQYFGPGTRLTVL.

This clone was recorded once. The chain has TRBV11-1 and TRBJ2-7; D unresolved. V lost 3 bases, J lost 3 bases, and 18 bases lay in between. The CDR3 is made up of 16 amino acids. Germline V CDR1 and CDR2: SGHAT, FQDESV (reference sequence). The DNA for the CDR3 is TGTGCCAGCAGCTTGAGGAATCCCATAGTTTTCTACGAGCAGTACTTC. Its translation: CASSLRNPIVFYEQYF.

The chain combines TRBV7-2 with TRBJ1-2, with D perhaps TRBD1 (5 bases). This CDR3 comprises 13 residues. Germline loops: CDR1 SGHTA, CDR2 FQGNSA. Trimming pared 6 bases from V and 8 bases from J, leaving 16 bases between. Here the CDR3 DNA reads TGTGCCAGCAGTTCCGACAGCTTTGGGGGCTACACCTTC. Protein sequence: CASSSDSFGGYTF.

V is TRBV28 and J is TRBJ2-5; no firm D call. In germline, CDR1 is MDHEN, CDR2 SYDVKM. The CDR3 spans 14 residues. Trimming stripped 6 bases from V and 2 bases from J, with 13 bases between. In DNA form, the CDR3 reads TGTGCCAGCAGCGACCCCGTGGGGCAAGAGACCCAGTACTTC. It codes for CASSDPVGQETQYF.

This clone was recorded only once. This sequence joins TRBV24-1 and TRBJ2-4; the match to TRBD1 covers 9 bases. The CDR3 sequence is 20 residues long. Germline lookup yields CDR1 KGHDR and CDR2 SFDVKD. The J segment lost 1 base and the V segment lost 4 bases, leaving 16 bases of the junction unmatched. CDR3 DNA: TGTGCCACCAGTGAGACTCCGGGACAGGGCTCGGATGGGGCCAAAAACATTCAGTACTTC. It yields the protein CATSETPGQGSDGAKNIQYF.

The chain is built from TRBV6-5 and TRBJ1-1, with a weak D call TRBD1 (5 bases). Trimming stripped 8 bases from V and 5 bases from J, with 12 bases between. The V gene's germline CDR1 is MNHEY and CDR2 SVGAGI. The CDR3 is made up of 12 amino acids. The CDR3 nucleotides are TGTGCCAGCTTTCAGGGAAAAACTGAAGCTTTCTTT. Translation: CASFQGKTEAFF.

The genes are TRBV18 and TRBJ2-7; D may be TRBD1 or TRBD2 (6 bases each). The CDR3 has 17 amino acids. Germline CDR1 reads KGHSH; CDR2 reads LQKENI. V lost 4 bases to trimming and J lost 0 bases, with 19 bases between them. CDR3 in amino acids: CASSLASRGRVSYEQYF. The CDR3 bases are TGTGCCAGCTCACTCGCGTCTCGGGGGCGAGTCTCCTACGAGCAGTACTTC.

V gene TRBV19 combines with J gene TRBJ2-2; a weak D match, TRBD2 (7 bases). The CDR3 spans 16 residues. Germline CDR1 reads LNHDA; CDR2 reads SQIVND (reference sequence). The ends were cut back, 7 bases at V and 4 bases at J, with 19 bases in the middle. Here the CDR3 reads CASTLRGRESTGELFF. The DNA of the CDR3 is TGTGCCAGTACTCTTCGGGGGCGGGAGTCCACCGGGGAGCTGTTTTTT.

The chain joins TRBV15 to TRBJ2-7, with D maybe TRBD1 (6 bases). Germline V gene sequence: CDR1 LNHNV, CDR2 YYDKDF (reference sequence). The CDR3 is made up of 17 amino acids. Trimming left V 1 base short and J 2 bases short, with 18 bases between. CDR3 DNA sequence: TGTGCCACCAGCAGAGTCGGCGGCAGGGGACCACCCTACGAGCAGTACTTC. Protein sequence: CATSRVGGRGPPYEQYF.

This clone has only a few counts. The chain has TRBV5-4 and TRBJ2-1; D remains ambiguous. The germline V gene has CDR1 SGHNT and CDR2 YYREEE (reference sequence). With 4 bases removed from V and 2 bases from J, the gap between germline ends came to 16 bases. The CDR3 is 16 amino acids. CDR3 residues: CASSMMSGGTYNEQFF. The CDR3 nucleotides are TGTGCCAGCAGCATGATGAGTGGCGGAACCTACAATGAGCAGTTCTTC.

The gene calls are TRBV30 and TRBJ1-1; D is uncertain. Germline V gives CDR1 GTSNPN, CDR2 SVGIG (reference sequence). The length of the CDR3 is 13 residues. V was pared by 2 bases and J by 4 bases, with 11 bases between. CDR3 DNA: TGTGCCTGGAGTCCAACGATGGGCACTGAAGCTTTCTTT. Its protein product is CAWSPTMGTEAFF.

The chain is built from TRBV11-3 and TRBJ2-7; D is unresolved. Germline V gene data show CDR1 as SGHNT and CDR2 as YENEEA. V was pared by 5 bases and J by 4 bases, with 12 bases between. There are 13 residues in the CDR3. CDR3 in DNA: TGTGCCAGCAGCGCTGCCGGAGCTTACGAGCAGTACTTC. It translates to CASSAAGAYEQYF.

The rearrangement links TRBV11-2 to TRBJ2-3; unclear D gene. Germline values: CDR1 SGHAT, CDR2 FQNNGV. V gave up 1 base and J gave up 2 bases, with 13 bases separating them. This CDR3 contains 16 residues. The chain's CDR3 is CASSLGERSYTDTQYF. The CDR3 coding sequence is TGTGCCAGCAGCTTAGGAGAACGGTCCTACACAGATACGCAGTATTTT.

V gene TRBV27 combines with J gene TRBJ2-7; D is unresolved. V lost 3 bases, J lost 4 bases, and 13 bases lay in between. Germline values: CDR1 MNHEY, CDR2 SMNVEV (reference sequence). This CDR3 is built from 14 residues. CDR3 DNA sequence: TGTGCCAGCAGTTTGTCTAGGGAAACATACGAGCAGTACTTC. As protein: CASSLSRETYEQYF.

The chain uses TRBV23-1 and TRBJ1-6; D gene unclear. TRBV23-1 qualifies as an ORF whose function is uncertain. The CDR3 covers 18 residues. V was pared by 2 bases and J by 4 bases, with 18 bases between. The CDR3 region has the DNA TGCGCCAGCAGTCAAAAGGTTGGCATGGGGAAATATAATTCACCCCTCCACTTT. As protein: CASSQKVGMGKYNSPLHF.

The chain employs TRBV5-1 and TRBJ1-2, with D maybe TRBD1 (5 bases). Germline assignment: CDR1 SGHRS and CDR2 YFSETQ. Trimming took off 3 bases at V and 0 bases at J, with 12 bases between the two ends. CDR3 length equals 15 residues. CDR3 residues: CASSSAGETNYGYTF. The CDR3, as DNA: TGCGCCAGCAGCTCCGCGGGGGAGACTAACTATGGCTACACCTTC.

The chain employs TRBV5-1 and TRBJ1-4; weak D call: TRBD1 (5 bases). CDR3 length equals 14 residues. Germline loops: CDR1 SGHRS, CDR2 YFSETQ. The V end was cut by 4 bases, the J end by 0 bases, with 7 bases between. CDR3 in amino acids: CASSQQATNEKLFF. In DNA, the CDR3 is TGCGCCAGCAGCCAACAGGCAACTAATGAAAAACTGTTTTTT.

The rearrangement joins TRBV9 to TRBJ1-2, with D tentatively TRBD1 (6 bases). Germline CDR1 SGDLS, CDR2 YYNGEE. This CDR3 has 13 amino acids. V was trimmed by 4 bases and J by 8 bases, leaving 15 bases between them. The CDR3: CASSMQQGGGYTF. For the CDR3, the DNA is TGTGCCAGCAGCATGCAACAGGGAGGAGGCTACACCTTC.